The rows below give T cell receptor beta chains drawn from one sample of a study of blood T cells in healthy people across ages. TCRdb re-derived calls from the 5' RACE reads in MiXCR, one entry per CDR3 protein. In the table there are 380,000 or so distinct CDR3 sequences, about 49% of which are singletons. Sample: blood. These receptors were taken from a man between 60 and 75 years old in good health. CDR3s include the opening cysteine and the closing phenylalanine or tryptophan.

>TRBV9
CASSGTSGIGNEQFF
>TRBV12-3/TRBV12-4
CASSSTSGGLSEQYF
>TRBV4-1
CASSQALGASGGARTQYF
>TRBV7-3
CASSRNKDTQYF
>TRBV7-2
CASSSKGGGGARTDTQYF
>TRBV9
CASSGLPGQGSYGYTF
>TRBV28
CASSSPGTVRQYF
>TRBV10-3
CAIQGQTPYEQYF
>TRBV5-4
CASSPGTGSPRSTDTQYF
>TRBV27
CASSFSVGELFF
>TRBV29-1
CSVRPDSDSPLHF
>TRBV3-1
CASSQSGQGVETQYF
>TRBV10-2
CASSDDRANTDTQYF
>TRBV5-4
CASSPGTLSSYEQYF
>TRBV20-1
CSAPRDWYNEQFF
>TRBV14
CASSQVGSSGLFF
>TRBV2
CASSRDRGVNNEQFF
>TRBV27
CASGSNYGYTF
>TRBV15
CATSRVAGSYNEQYF
>TRBV20-1
CSARVQAALDEQYF
>TRBV5-6
CASSLAPGSYGYTF
>TRBV7-8
CASSALRGTGSEQYF
>TRBV28
CASLPRAGGDGYTF
>TRBV9
CASSAGTLLEQYF
>TRBV30
CAWSPRGYEQYF
>TRBV6-5
CASSYTPSGSPNYGYTF
>TRBV5-1
CASSLGAGVNYEQYF
>TRBV27
CASSFGPSNSPLHF
>TRBV29-1
CSARDGAWDEQFF
>TRBV5-1
CASSMKTGTSTTDTQYF
>TRBV2
CASSELRRGGYTF
>TRBV7-9
CASRPEGSSPSYEQYF
>TRBV9
CASSPIAGPPDTQYF
>TRBV20-1
CSARLGDTQYF
>TRBV20-1
CSARERQVVSHSYEQYF
>TRBV20-1
CSATGQGAGEQYF
>TRBV2
CASRAMHYGYTF
>TRBV5-1
CASSLAGGTDTQYF
>TRBV28
CASSPPEAINNEQFF
>TRBV5-1
CASSLETDHSPPHF
>TRBV4-1
CASSQRGTGAYEQYF
>TRBV4-2
CASSPFGGGNTGTQYF
>TRBV6-5
CASSLDRNTEAFF
>TRBV11-1
CASSSTWTSPTGTQYF
>TRBV15
CATSRDYFPPRGRGEKLFF
>TRBV11-2
CASTSGLGFSEQYF
>TRBV11-2
CASSLSSGIRTDTQYF
>TRBV20-1
CSAPRSGNIQYF
>TRBV6-6
CASSYSGQGGYEQYF
>TRBV30
CAWTGGSFYEQYF
>TRBV20-1
CSARDGNRMNEQYF
>TRBV7-6
CASSSTGTVLTETQYF
>TRBV10-3
CAISDRGLNAGAHEQYF
>TRBV7-9
CASSYGFATGELFF
>TRBV12-3/TRBV12-4
CASSWDRAGANVLTF
>TRBV4-3
CASSQGASGTLSYEQYF
>TRBV4-1
CASSQVRAGGQETQYF
>TRBV7-3
CASSPTSGSYNEQFF
>TRBV5-4
CASSKTLTNTEAFF
>TRBV29-1
CSVGFWAEPFF